The clone carrying this T cell receptor beta chain showed up many times. This entry comes from a study of spatial heterogeneity in lung cancer. Time point of the sample: sample taken at primary tumor resection. Extraction of whole RNA from tumor, nontumor lung or frozen PBMC preceded unsorted sequencing. This CDR3 comprises 13 residues. The germline CDR1 and CDR2 sequences are DFQATT and SNEGSKA (reference sequence). The V gene lost 6 bases and the J gene lost 4 bases, with 14 bases spanning the gap. Via MiXCR, TCRdb re-called the 5' RACE reads, giving one row per CDR3 protein. The table has about 48,000 distinct CDR3 sequences, around 5.2% seen once.

The chain combines TRBV20-1 with TRBJ2-3, with no clear D. Sequenced here: PBMCs, sampled at surgery. The clonotype comes from a male donor with early-stage non-small cell lung cancer. The DNA of the CDR3 is TGCAGTGCCCCTGTCCCTGGTGCAGATACGCAGTATTTT. Its protein is CSAPVPGADTQYF.